This paragraph reports one T cell receptor (beta chain). The data were obtained in a study of blood T cell repertoires in COVID-19. The wider study: Sample material is recorded as cDNA or gDNA derived from T cells, B-cell-depleted T cells, or PBMCs.

Trimming cost V 1 base and J 8 bases; bases outside gene matches: 6. The CDR3 extends over 14 amino acids. Germline V lookup: CDR1 SGHAT, CDR2 FQDESV (reference sequence). Assay used: immunoSEQ multiplex PCR; TCRdb lists only in-frame clones, some missing. The sample has about 250,000 clones, roughly 85% seen once. This chain connects TRBV11-1 to TRBJ2-3; 7 positions match TRBD2. The source is a man aged 18 to 29 with active or convalescent COVID-19. Sequenced sample: peripheral blood. CDR3 sequence (DNA): TGTGCCAGCAGCTTAGACGGGAGGTCTTCTACGCAGTATTTT. It translates to CASSLDGRSSTQYF.